These T cell receptor beta chains were read from a single sample in a study of blood T cell repertoires in COVID-19. This table comes from immunoSEQ multiplex PCR, and its TCRdb copy is limited to in-frame clones, with some not included. The sample contains some 530,000 clones, roughly nine tenths of which appear only once. Sequencing input: PBMCs or T cells enriched from blood (not recorded which). The source is a woman aged 55-69 years who had recovered from COVID-19. Both conserved end residues are part of each CDR3. Each record gives: CDR3 DNA, CDR3 protein, V gene, clone size, J gene, D gene. The D gene is left open where the match is weak. The listing skips clone size in some rows; elsewhere it reads once, few, many or a size class.

CDR3nt: TGTGCCAGTAGTATGGGACAGGGTGGGTTAGCCAAAAACATTCAGTACTTC; CDR3aa: CASSMGQGGLAKNIQYF; v_gene: TRBV19; abundance: -; j_gene: TRBJ2-4; d_gene: TRBD1
CDR3nt: TGTGCCAGCAGCTCCCTCTCGACTAGCGGGGAAGACTCGGATTTT; CDR3aa: CASSSLSTSGEDSDF; v_gene: TRBV5-4; abundance: -; j_gene: TRBJ2-3; d_gene: TRBD2
CDR3nt: TGTGCCAGCAGCCCGACGTTGGCCACAGGGAACTACACCTTC; CDR3aa: CASSPTLATGNYTF; v_gene: TRBV11-2; abundance: once; j_gene: TRBJ1-2; d_gene: -
CDR3nt: TGTGCCAGCAGCCCATATGGACAGGATGGCTACACCTTC; CDR3aa: CASSPYGQDGYTF; v_gene: TRBV7-9; abundance: -; j_gene: TRBJ1-2; d_gene: TRBD1
CDR3nt: TGCAGCGTTGTTTCGGGAAACACCATATATTTT; CDR3aa: CSVVSGNTIYF; v_gene: TRBV29-1; abundance: -; j_gene: TRBJ1-3; d_gene: -
CDR3nt: TGTGCCAGCAGCGCGTCCACAGGGTATGGTAATGAAAAACTGTTTTTT; CDR3aa: CASSASTGYGNEKLFF; v_gene: TRBV9; abundance: -; j_gene: TRBJ1-4; d_gene: -
CDR3nt: TGTGCCAGCAGCTTATACAGGGGTTCCATGGATACGCAGTATTTT; CDR3aa: CASSLYRGSMDTQYF; v_gene: TRBV11-2; abundance: -; j_gene: TRBJ2-3; d_gene: TRBD1
CDR3nt: TGTGCCAGCAGTGAGAGCGGGGGCACAATAGGAGAGACCCAGTACTTC; CDR3aa: CASSESGGTIGETQYF; v_gene: TRBV6-1; abundance: -; j_gene: TRBJ2-5; d_gene: TRBD2
CDR3nt: TGTGCCAGCAGCTGGGGGACAGGGGCCGAGCAGTACTTC; CDR3aa: CASSWGTGAEQYF; v_gene: TRBV7-9; abundance: -; j_gene: TRBJ2-7; d_gene: TRBD1
CDR3nt: TGTGCCAGCAGTTCCTACTCCGCAGGGATGATTACTGAAGCTTTCTTT; CDR3aa: CASSSYSAGMITEAFF; v_gene: TRBV27; abundance: -; j_gene: TRBJ1-1; d_gene: -
CDR3nt: TGCGCCAGCAGCCAAGGGTTCGGGGGGCGGGAGACCCAGTACTTC; CDR3aa: CASSQGFGGRETQYF; v_gene: TRBV4-1; abundance: once; j_gene: TRBJ2-5; d_gene: -
CDR3nt: TGCGCCAGCAGCTCAGGTTCTCCGCCTAATGAAAAACTGTTTTTT; CDR3aa: CASSSGSPPNEKLFF; v_gene: TRBV5-1; abundance: once; j_gene: TRBJ1-4; d_gene: -
CDR3nt: TGCGCCAGCAGTGATACTAGCGGGCCCGAAGGGCAGTACTTC; CDR3aa: CASSDTSGPEGQYF; v_gene: TRBV10-2; abundance: -; j_gene: TRBJ2-7; d_gene: TRBD2
CDR3nt: TGTGCCACCAGCAGAGAATCACTCGGAGGGCAGCCCCAGCATTTT; CDR3aa: CATSRESLGGQPQHF; v_gene: TRBV15; abundance: few; j_gene: TRBJ1-5; d_gene: -
CDR3nt: TGTGCCAGCAGCTTAAGGGGACAGGGTGCCTACGAGCAGTACTTC; CDR3aa: CASSLRGQGAYEQYF; v_gene: TRBV7-8; abundance: few; j_gene: TRBJ2-7; d_gene: TRBD1
CDR3nt: TGTGCCAGCAGCCCTCGTGACGCCGGGGGGCCCTACGAGCAGTACTTC; CDR3aa: CASSPRDAGGPYEQYF; v_gene: TRBV9; abundance: -; j_gene: TRBJ2-7; d_gene: -
CDR3nt: TGTGCCAGCAGGGCCGGGACTAGAGTGGGAAGGGGGGAGACCCAGTACTTC; CDR3aa: CASRAGTRVGRGETQYF; v_gene: TRBV2; abundance: -; j_gene: TRBJ2-5; d_gene: TRBD2
CDR3nt: TGCGCCAGCAGCCCGGGACAGGGGGCTCGATACGAGCAGTACTTC; CDR3aa: CASSPGQGARYEQYF; v_gene: TRBV5-1; abundance: -; j_gene: TRBJ2-7; d_gene: TRBD1
CDR3nt: TGCGCCAGCAGCTTGGGTACAGGAGAGAATGAAAAACTGTTTTTT; CDR3aa: CASSLGTGENEKLFF; v_gene: TRBV5-1; abundance: -; j_gene: TRBJ1-4; d_gene: -
CDR3nt: TGTGCCAGCAGTGAATCCCGACAGGGGATCTCACCCCTCCACTTT; CDR3aa: CASSESRQGISPLHF; v_gene: TRBV25-1; abundance: -; j_gene: TRBJ1-6; d_gene: TRBD1
CDR3nt: TGTGCCGCGTTATCGGACAGAGGCTACGAGCAGTACTTC; CDR3aa: CAALSDRGYEQYF; v_gene: TRBV10-3; abundance: -; j_gene: TRBJ2-7; d_gene: -
CDR3nt: TGTGCCAGCAGCTTACCGAGACTAGCGGGGGAGGACGAGCAGTACTTC; CDR3aa: CASSLPRLAGEDEQYF; v_gene: TRBV7-8; abundance: -; j_gene: TRBJ2-7; d_gene: TRBD2
CDR3nt: TGTGCCAGCAGTGTTTCCGGGACACTGATGAACACTGAAGCTTTCTTT; CDR3aa: CASSVSGTLMNTEAFF; v_gene: TRBV6-1; abundance: once; j_gene: TRBJ1-1; d_gene: -
CDR3nt: TGTGCCAGCAGTTTGCACACAGCGGGGCTGCCGAAAAACATTCAGTACTTC; CDR3aa: CASSLHTAGLPKNIQYF; v_gene: TRBV28; abundance: -; j_gene: TRBJ2-4; d_gene: TRBD2
CDR3nt: TGTGCCAGCGGGACTCAGGTTACCACCTTC; CDR3aa: CASGTQVTTF; v_gene: TRBV6-6; abundance: -; j_gene: TRBJ1-2; d_gene: -
CDR3nt: TGTGCCAGTAGTATAGTGGGGGCGGCAGATCAAGGCTATAATTCACCCCTCCACTTT; CDR3aa: CASSIVGAADQGYNSPLHF; v_gene: TRBV19; abundance: -; j_gene: TRBJ1-6; d_gene: -
CDR3nt: TGTGCCAGCAGTTTGATAGGGGGTAATGAAAAACTGTTTTTT; CDR3aa: CASSLIGGNEKLFF; v_gene: TRBV27; abundance: -; j_gene: TRBJ1-4; d_gene: -
CDR3nt: TGCGCCAGCAGCTTGGATTACTCTGGAAACACCATATATTTT; CDR3aa: CASSLDYSGNTIYF; v_gene: TRBV5-1; abundance: -; j_gene: TRBJ1-3; d_gene: -
CDR3nt: TGTGCCTGGAGTACGGTCACAGGTGGGACTAGCGGGGGGGCAGTGGGGTACAATGAGCAGTTCTTC; CDR3aa: CAWSTVTGGTSGGAVGYNEQFF; v_gene: TRBV30; abundance: -; j_gene: TRBJ2-1; d_gene: TRBD2
CDR3nt: TGTGCCTGGAGTGTCGCTAGCGGGGTTGCGGATACGCAGTATTTT; CDR3aa: CAWSVASGVADTQYF; v_gene: TRBV30; abundance: -; j_gene: TRBJ2-3; d_gene: TRBD2
CDR3nt: TGTGCCTGGAGTGAGACAGGGTCAGGACAGCCCCAGCATTTT; CDR3aa: CAWSETGSGQPQHF; v_gene: TRBV30; abundance: -; j_gene: TRBJ1-5; d_gene: TRBD1
CDR3nt: TGTGCCATCAGTGAGGTCCCGGGATCCTCTGGGGCCAACGTCCTGACTTTC; CDR3aa: CAISEVPGSSGANVLTF; v_gene: TRBV10-3; abundance: -; j_gene: TRBJ2-6; d_gene: -
CDR3nt: TGTGCCAGCAGCGCCCGTGATAGAGAGGGGGTCGGCGAGCAGTACTTC; CDR3aa: CASSARDREGVGEQYF; v_gene: TRBV9; abundance: -; j_gene: TRBJ2-7; d_gene: -
CDR3nt: TGTGCCAGCAGGCCCGTGGCGGGGAACACCGGGGAGCTGTTTTTT; CDR3aa: CASRPVAGNTGELFF; v_gene: TRBV11-2; abundance: -; j_gene: TRBJ2-2; d_gene: -
CDR3nt: TGCGCCAGCAGCCAAGATCGCGGCGCTACCCTCACAGATACGCAGTATTTT; CDR3aa: CASSQDRGATLTDTQYF; v_gene: TRBV4-1; abundance: -; j_gene: TRBJ2-3; d_gene: -
CDR3nt: TGTGCCATCAGTGAGACCCAGGGAGATACGCAGTATTTT; CDR3aa: CAISETQGDTQYF; v_gene: TRBV10-3; abundance: -; j_gene: TRBJ2-3; d_gene: -
CDR3nt: TGTGCCAGCAGTGAGAACTCGGACAGGGTCTATGGCTACACCTTC; CDR3aa: CASSENSDRVYGYTF; v_gene: TRBV6-1; abundance: -; j_gene: TRBJ1-2; d_gene: TRBD1
CDR3nt: TGCGCCAGCAGCTCGACAGCGGGAGAGACCCAGTACTTC; CDR3aa: CASSSTAGETQYF; v_gene: TRBV5-1; abundance: -; j_gene: TRBJ2-5; d_gene: -
CDR3nt: TGTGCCAGCAGCTTAGATGCGGCAGATACGCAGTATTTT; CDR3aa: CASSLDAADTQYF; v_gene: TRBV7-7; abundance: -; j_gene: TRBJ2-3; d_gene: -
CDR3nt: TGTGCCAGTAGTAGTACAGGGGTTGGCACTGAAGCTTTCTTT; CDR3aa: CASSSTGVGTEAFF; v_gene: TRBV19; abundance: -; j_gene: TRBJ1-1; d_gene: TRBD1
CDR3nt: TGCGCCAGCAGCCAAGATTGGTTCCAGGGTCCCTCTGGAAACACCATATATTTT; CDR3aa: CASSQDWFQGPSGNTIYF; v_gene: TRBV4-1; abundance: -; j_gene: TRBJ1-3; d_gene: -
CDR3nt: TGCGCCAGCAGCCCGGGCGGGGGTTACGAGCAGTACTTC; CDR3aa: CASSPGGGYEQYF; v_gene: TRBV4-1; abundance: -; j_gene: TRBJ2-7; d_gene: TRBD2
CDR3nt: TGCGCCAGCAGCCAGGGGAGCTCCTACGAGCAGTACTTC; CDR3aa: CASSQGSSYEQYF; v_gene: TRBV4-1; abundance: -; j_gene: TRBJ2-7; d_gene: -
CDR3nt: TGTGCCAGCAGCGTAGCTGGAGGGGGCACTGGAAACACCATATATTTT; CDR3aa: CASSVAGGGTGNTIYF; v_gene: TRBV9; abundance: -; j_gene: TRBJ1-3; d_gene: TRBD1
CDR3nt: TGTGCCCTTCGGGGGGGTCGGAACAATGAGCAGTTCTTC; CDR3aa: CALRGGRNNEQFF; v_gene: TRBV30; abundance: -; j_gene: TRBJ2-1; d_gene: TRBD2
CDR3nt: TGTGCCAGCAGCTTGGGGAGGGGGGTGGAGGCTTTCTTT; CDR3aa: CASSLGRGVEAFF; v_gene: TRBV7-2; abundance: -; j_gene: TRBJ1-1; d_gene: -
CDR3nt: TGCGCCAGCAGCGAGATCCCGGGGGGCGGTAGCTACGAGCAGTACTTC; CDR3aa: CASSEIPGGGSYEQYF; v_gene: TRBV5-1; abundance: -; j_gene: TRBJ2-7; d_gene: -
CDR3nt: TGTGCTAGCAGCCTAACGGACGGGACAGGGAAAACCGGGGAGCTGTTTTTT; CDR3aa: CASSLTDGTGKTGELFF; v_gene: TRBV7-7; abundance: -; j_gene: TRBJ2-2; d_gene: TRBD1
CDR3nt: TGTGCCAGCAGTGGGGACAGGGGAATAGGGATAGAAGCTTTCTTT; CDR3aa: CASSGDRGIGIEAFF; v_gene: TRBV2; abundance: -; j_gene: TRBJ1-1; d_gene: TRBD1
CDR3nt: TGTGCCGCAGGCCTTGGGGGGTCCTACAATGAGCAGTTCTTC; CDR3aa: CAAGLGGSYNEQFF; v_gene: TRBV11-2; abundance: -; j_gene: TRBJ2-1; d_gene: -
CDR3nt: TGTGCCTGGAGTGTACAACAGCAGGAAAAACTGTTTTTT; CDR3aa: CAWSVQQQEKLFF; v_gene: TRBV30; abundance: -; j_gene: TRBJ1-4; d_gene: -
CDR3nt: TGCGCCAGCAGCTCGGGGACAGGGGACCCTCCCTACGAGCAGTACTTC; CDR3aa: CASSSGTGDPPYEQYF; v_gene: TRBV5-1; abundance: -; j_gene: TRBJ2-7; d_gene: TRBD1
CDR3nt: TGTGCCAGCAGCTTCGGCGGGACAGGGCTGCCCTCTGGGGCCAACGTCCTGACTTTC; CDR3aa: CASSFGGTGLPSGANVLTF; v_gene: TRBV7-9; abundance: -; j_gene: TRBJ2-6; d_gene: TRBD1
CDR3nt: TGTGCCAGCAGCCTGGGACAGGGTGCGTACAATGAGCAGTTCTTC; CDR3aa: CASSLGQGAYNEQFF; v_gene: TRBV11-3; abundance: -; j_gene: TRBJ2-1; d_gene: TRBD1
CDR3nt: TGTGCCATCAAGCGGGGGACCTTTGGCACAGATACGCAGTATTTT; CDR3aa: CAIKRGTFGTDTQYF; v_gene: TRBV10-3; abundance: -; j_gene: TRBJ2-3; d_gene: TRBD2
CDR3nt: TGCAGCGTTGAATTGGCAGGGCTTGAAGCTTTCTTT; CDR3aa: CSVELAGLEAFF; v_gene: TRBV29-1; abundance: -; j_gene: TRBJ1-1; d_gene: -
CDR3nt: TGTGCCACCTCTCAACAGGGGATCGCAGATACGCAGTATTTT; CDR3aa: CATSQQGIADTQYF; v_gene: TRBV24-1; abundance: -; j_gene: TRBJ2-3; d_gene: TRBD1
CDR3nt: TGTGCCAGCAGCTTAGGCCAAACCCTCGGGGTTGAGCAGTTCTTC; CDR3aa: CASSLGQTLGVEQFF; v_gene: TRBV11-2; abundance: -; j_gene: TRBJ2-1; d_gene: -
CDR3nt: TGTGCCAGCAGCACGGGAGAACCCAGGGAGACCCAGTACTTC; CDR3aa: CASSTGEPRETQYF; v_gene: TRBV21-1; abundance: -; j_gene: TRBJ2-5; d_gene: -
CDR3nt: TGTGCCAGCAGCGTCACAGCGGGGGCCGGGGAGCTGTTTTTT; CDR3aa: CASSVTAGAGELFF; v_gene: TRBV5-6; abundance: -; j_gene: TRBJ2-2; d_gene: TRBD2